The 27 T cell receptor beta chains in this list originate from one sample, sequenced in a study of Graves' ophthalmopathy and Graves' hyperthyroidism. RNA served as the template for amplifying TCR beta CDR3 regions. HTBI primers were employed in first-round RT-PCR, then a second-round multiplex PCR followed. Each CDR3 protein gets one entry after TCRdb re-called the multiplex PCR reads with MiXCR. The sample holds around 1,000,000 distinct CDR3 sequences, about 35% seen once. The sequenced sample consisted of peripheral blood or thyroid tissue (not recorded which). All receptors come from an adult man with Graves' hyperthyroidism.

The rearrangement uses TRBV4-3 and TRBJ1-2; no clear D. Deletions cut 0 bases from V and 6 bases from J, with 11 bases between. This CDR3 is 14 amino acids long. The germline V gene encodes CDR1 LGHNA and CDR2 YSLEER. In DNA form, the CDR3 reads TGCGCCAGCAGCCAAGACCCCGACGGAGATGGCTACACCTTC. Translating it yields CASSQDPDGDGYTF.

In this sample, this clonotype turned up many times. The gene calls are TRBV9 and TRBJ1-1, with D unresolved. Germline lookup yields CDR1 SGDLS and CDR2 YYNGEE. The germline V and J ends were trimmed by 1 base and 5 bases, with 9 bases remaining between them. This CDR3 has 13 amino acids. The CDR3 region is CASSVYLGTEAFF. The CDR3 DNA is TGTGCCAGCAGCGTATATCTAGGTACTGAAGCTTTCTTT.

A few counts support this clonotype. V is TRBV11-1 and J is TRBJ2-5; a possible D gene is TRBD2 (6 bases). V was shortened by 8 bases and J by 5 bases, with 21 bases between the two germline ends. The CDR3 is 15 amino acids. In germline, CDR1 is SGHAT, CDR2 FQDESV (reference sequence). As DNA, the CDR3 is TGTGCCAGCGCTACCGGGGAGACTGGGGGGGAGACCCAGTACTTC. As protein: CASATGETGGETQYF.

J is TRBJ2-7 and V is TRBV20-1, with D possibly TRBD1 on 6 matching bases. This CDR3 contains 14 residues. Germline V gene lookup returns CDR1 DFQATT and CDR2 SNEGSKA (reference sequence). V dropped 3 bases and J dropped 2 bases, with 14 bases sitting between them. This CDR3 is CSARGQRQTYEQYF. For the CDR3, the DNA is TGCAGTGCTAGGGGACAAAGACAAACCTACGAGCAGTACTTC.

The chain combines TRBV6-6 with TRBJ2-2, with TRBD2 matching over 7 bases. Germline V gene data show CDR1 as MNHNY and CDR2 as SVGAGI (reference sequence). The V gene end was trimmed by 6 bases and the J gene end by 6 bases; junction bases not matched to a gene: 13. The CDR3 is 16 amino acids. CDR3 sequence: CASREKGEGLAGELFF. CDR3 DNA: TGTGCCAGCAGAGAGAAAGGGGAGGGGTTGGCCGGGGAGCTGTTTTTT.

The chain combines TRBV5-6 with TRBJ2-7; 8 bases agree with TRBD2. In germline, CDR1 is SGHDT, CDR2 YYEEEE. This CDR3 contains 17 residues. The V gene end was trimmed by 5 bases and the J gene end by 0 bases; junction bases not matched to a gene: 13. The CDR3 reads CASRRRGAHLPSYEQYF. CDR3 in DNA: TGTGCCAGCAGGAGGCGGGGGGCGCATTTACCCTCCTACGAGCAGTACTTC.

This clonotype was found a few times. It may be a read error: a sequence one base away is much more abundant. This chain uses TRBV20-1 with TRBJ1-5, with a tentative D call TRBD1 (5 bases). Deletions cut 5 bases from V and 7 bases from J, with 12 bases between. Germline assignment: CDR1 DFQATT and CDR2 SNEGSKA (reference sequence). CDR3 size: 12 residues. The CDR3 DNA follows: TGCAGTGCTGCACCAGGGACCCAGCCCCAGCATTTT. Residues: CSAAPGTQPQHF.

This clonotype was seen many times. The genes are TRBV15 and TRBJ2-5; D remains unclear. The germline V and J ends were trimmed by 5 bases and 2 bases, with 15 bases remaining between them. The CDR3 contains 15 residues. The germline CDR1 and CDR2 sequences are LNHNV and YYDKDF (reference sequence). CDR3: CATSPLSRSQETQYF. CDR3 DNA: TGTGCCACCAGCCCTCTATCCAGGTCACAAGAGACCCAGTACTTC.

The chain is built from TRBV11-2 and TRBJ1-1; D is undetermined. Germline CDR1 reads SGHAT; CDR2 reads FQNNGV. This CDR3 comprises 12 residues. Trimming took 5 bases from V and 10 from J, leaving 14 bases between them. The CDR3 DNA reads TGTGCCAGCAGCGCCGGACGGGGAGGAGCTTTCTTT. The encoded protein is CASSAGRGGAFF. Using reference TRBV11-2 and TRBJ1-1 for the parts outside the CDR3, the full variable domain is EAGVAQSPRYKIIEKRQSVAFWCNPISGHATLYWYQQILGQGPKLLIQFQNNGVVDDSQLPKDRFSAERLKGVDSTLKIQPAKLEDSAVYLCASSAGRGGAFFGQGTRLTVV.

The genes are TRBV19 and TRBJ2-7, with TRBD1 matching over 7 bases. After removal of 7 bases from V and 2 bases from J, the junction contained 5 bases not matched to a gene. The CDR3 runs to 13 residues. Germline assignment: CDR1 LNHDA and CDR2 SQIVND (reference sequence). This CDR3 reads CASNIDRAYEQYF. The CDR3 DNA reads TGTGCCAGTAATATCGACAGGGCCTACGAGCAGTACTTC.

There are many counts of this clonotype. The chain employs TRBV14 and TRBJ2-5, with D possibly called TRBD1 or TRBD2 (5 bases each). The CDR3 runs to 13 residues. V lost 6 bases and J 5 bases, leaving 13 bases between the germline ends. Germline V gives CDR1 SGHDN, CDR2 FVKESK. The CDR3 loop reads CASRARGRETQYF. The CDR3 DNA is TGTGCCAGCAGGGCCCGGGGCCGGGAGACCCAGTACTTC. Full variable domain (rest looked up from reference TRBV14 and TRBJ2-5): EAGVTQFPSHSVIEKGQTVTLRCDPISGHDNLYWYRRVMGKEIKFLLHFVKESKQDESGMPNNRFLAERTGGTYSTLKVQPAELEDSGVYFCASRARGRETQYFGPGTRLLVL.

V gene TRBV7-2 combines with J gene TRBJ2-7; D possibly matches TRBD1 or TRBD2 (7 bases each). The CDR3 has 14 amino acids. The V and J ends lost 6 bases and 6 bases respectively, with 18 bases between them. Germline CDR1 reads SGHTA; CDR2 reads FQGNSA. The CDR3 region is CASSRQGGRFEQYF. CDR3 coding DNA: TGTGCCAGCAGTCGACAGGGAGGGCGTTTCGAGCAGTACTTC.

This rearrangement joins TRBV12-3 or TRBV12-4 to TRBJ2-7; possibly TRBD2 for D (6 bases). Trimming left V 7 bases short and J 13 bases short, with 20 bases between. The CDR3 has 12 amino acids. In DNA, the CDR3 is TGTGCCAGCAACGGCGGCGGGACTGTAGTTTACTTC. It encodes CASNGGGTVVYF.

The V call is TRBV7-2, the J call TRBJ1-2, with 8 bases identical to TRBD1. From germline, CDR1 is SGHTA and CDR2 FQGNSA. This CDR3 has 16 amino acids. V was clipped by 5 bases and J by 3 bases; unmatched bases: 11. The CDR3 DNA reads TGTGCCAGCAGCGTAACAGGGGGGTTTATGGACTATGGCTACACCTTC. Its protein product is CASSVTGGFMDYGYTF.

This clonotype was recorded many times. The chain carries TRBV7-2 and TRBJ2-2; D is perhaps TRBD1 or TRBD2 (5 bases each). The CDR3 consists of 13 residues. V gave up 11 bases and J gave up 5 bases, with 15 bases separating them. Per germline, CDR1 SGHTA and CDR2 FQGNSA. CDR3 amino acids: CAAGRDWTGELFF. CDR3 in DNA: TGTGCCGCGGGCAGGGATTGGACCGGGGAGCTGTTTTTT.

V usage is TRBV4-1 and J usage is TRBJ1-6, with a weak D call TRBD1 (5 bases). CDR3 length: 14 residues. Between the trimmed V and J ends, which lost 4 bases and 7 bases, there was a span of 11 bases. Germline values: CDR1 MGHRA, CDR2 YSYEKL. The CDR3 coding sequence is TGCGCCAGCAGCCGAGTGACAGCAAATTCACCCCTCCACTTT. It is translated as CASSRVTANSPLHF.

The CDR3 spells CASSFPRAQSSGANVLTF. CDR3 nucleotides: TGTGCCAGCAGTTTCCCCCGGGCGCAGAGCTCTGGGGCCAACGTCCTGACTTTC. This chain links TRBV6-2 or TRBV6-3 with TRBJ2-6; D remains ambiguous. From germline, CDR1 is MNHEY and CDR2 SVGEGT. This CDR3 comprises 18 residues. V was pared by 4 bases and J by 0 bases, with 16 bases between.

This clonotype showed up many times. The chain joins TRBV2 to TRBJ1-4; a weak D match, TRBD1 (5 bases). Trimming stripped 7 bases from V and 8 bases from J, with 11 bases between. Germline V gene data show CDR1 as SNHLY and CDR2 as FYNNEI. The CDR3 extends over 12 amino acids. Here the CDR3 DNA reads TGTGCCAGCACAGGGCTGGAGGAAAAACTGTTTTTT. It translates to CASTGLEEKLFF.

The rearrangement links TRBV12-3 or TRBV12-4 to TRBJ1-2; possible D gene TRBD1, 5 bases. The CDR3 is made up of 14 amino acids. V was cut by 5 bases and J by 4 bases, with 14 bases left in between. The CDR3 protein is CASSKSDSVYGYTF. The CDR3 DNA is TGTGCCAGCAGTAAGTCCGACAGCGTCTATGGCTACACCTTC.

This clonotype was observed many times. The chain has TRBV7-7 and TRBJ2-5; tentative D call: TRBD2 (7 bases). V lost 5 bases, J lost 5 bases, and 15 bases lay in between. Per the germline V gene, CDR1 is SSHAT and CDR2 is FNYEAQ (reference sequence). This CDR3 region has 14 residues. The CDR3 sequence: CASSRSRGGETQYF. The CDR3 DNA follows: TGTGCCAGCAGCCGATCCAGGGGAGGGGAGACCCAGTACTTC.

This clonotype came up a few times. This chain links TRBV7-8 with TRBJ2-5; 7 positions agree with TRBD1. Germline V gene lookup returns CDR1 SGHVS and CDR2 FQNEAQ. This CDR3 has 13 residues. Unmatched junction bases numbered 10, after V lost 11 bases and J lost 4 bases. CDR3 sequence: CAAGTAAGETQYF. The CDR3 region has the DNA TGTGCCGCCGGGACAGCTGCTGGAGAGACCCAGTACTTC.

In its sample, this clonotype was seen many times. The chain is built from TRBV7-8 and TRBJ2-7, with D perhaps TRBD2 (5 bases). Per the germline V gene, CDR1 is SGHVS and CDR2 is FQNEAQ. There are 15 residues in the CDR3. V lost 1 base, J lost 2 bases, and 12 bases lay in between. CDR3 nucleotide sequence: TGTGCCAGCAGCTTAGGCCGTAGCGAGACCTACGAGCAGTACTTC. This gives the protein CASSLGRSETYEQYF.

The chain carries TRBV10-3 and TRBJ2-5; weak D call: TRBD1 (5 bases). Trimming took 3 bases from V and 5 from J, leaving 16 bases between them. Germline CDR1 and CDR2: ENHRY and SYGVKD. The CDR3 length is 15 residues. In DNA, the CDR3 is TGTGCCATCAGTGATGAAGACAGAGTGGGGGAGACCCAGTACTTC. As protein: CAISDEDRVGETQYF.

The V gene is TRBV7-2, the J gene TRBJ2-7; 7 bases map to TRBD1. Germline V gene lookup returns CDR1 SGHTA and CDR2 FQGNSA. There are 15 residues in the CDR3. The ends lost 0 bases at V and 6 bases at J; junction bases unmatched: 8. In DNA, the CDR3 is TGTGCCAGCAGCTTAGCCGGGACAGCCTCCCTCGAGCAGTACTTC. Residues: CASSLAGTASLEQYF.

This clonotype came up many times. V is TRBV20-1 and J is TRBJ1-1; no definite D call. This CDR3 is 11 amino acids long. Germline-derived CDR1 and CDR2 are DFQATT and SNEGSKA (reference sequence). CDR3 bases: TGCAGGGTGGTGGGGAACACTGAAGCTTTCTTT. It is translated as CRVVGNTEAFF.

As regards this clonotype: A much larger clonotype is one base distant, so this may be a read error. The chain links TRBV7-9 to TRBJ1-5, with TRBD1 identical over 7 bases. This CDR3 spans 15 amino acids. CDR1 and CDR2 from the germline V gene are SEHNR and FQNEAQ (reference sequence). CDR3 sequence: CASSSARTGHQPRHF. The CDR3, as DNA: TGTGCCAGCAGCTCGGCCCGGACAGGCCATCAGCCCCGGCATTTT.

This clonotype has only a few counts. CDR3 loop: CAISTGTLGYGYTF. DNA for the CDR3: TGTGCCATCAGCACAGGGACCTTGGGCTATGGCTACACCTTC. The chain has TRBV10-3 and TRBJ1-2; tentatively, D is TRBD1 (6 bases). Trimming stripped 6 bases from V and 4 bases from J, with 15 bases between. The CDR3 is made up of 14 amino acids. Germline V CDR1 and CDR2: ENHRY, SYGVKD.